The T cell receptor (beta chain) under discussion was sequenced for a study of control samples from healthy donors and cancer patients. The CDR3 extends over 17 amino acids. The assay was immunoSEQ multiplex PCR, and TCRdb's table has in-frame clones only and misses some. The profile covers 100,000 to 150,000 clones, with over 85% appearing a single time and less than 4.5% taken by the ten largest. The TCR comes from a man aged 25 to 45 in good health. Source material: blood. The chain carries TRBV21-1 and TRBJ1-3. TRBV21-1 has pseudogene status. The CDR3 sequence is CASSLQPGTSSGNTIYF. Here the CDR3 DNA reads TGTGCCAGCAGCCTTCAACCCGGGACCTCCTCTGGAAACACCATATATTTT.